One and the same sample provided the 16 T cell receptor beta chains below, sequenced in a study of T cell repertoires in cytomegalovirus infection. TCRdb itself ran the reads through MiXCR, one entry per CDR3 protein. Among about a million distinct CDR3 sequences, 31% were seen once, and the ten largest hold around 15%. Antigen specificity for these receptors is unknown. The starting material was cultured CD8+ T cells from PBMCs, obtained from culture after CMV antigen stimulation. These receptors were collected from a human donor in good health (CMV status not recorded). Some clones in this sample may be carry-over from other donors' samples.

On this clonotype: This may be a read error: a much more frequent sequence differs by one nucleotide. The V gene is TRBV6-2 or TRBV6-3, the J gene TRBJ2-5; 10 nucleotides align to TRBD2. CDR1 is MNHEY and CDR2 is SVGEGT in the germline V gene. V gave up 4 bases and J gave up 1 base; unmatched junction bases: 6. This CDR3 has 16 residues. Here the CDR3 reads CASSSRTSGIQETQYF. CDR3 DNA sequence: TGTGCCAGCAGTTCCAGGACTAGCGGTATCCAAGAGACCCAGTACTTC.

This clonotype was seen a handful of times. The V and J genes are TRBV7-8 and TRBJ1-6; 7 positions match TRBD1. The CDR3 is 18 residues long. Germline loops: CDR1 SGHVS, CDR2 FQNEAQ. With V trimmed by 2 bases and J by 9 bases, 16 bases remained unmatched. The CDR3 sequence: CASSLRDSLYGQLSPLHF. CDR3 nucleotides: TGTGCCAGCAGCTTAAGGGACAGCCTTTATGGGCAGCTTTCACCCCTCCACTTT.

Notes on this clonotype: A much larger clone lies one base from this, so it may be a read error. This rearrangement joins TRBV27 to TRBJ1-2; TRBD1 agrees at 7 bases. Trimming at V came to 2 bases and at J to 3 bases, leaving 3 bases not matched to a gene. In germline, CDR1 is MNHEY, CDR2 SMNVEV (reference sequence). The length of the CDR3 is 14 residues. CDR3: CASSLTGTDYGYTF. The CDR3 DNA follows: TGTGCCAGCAGTTTAACCGGGACAGACTATGGCTACACCTTC.

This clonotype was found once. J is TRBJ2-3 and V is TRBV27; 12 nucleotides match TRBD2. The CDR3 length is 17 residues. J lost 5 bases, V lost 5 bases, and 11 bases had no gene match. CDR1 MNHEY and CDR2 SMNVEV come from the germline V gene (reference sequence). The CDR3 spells CASSPFRLAGVIDTQYF. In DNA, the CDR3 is TGTGCCAGCAGTCCATTCCGACTAGCGGGGGTAATAGATACGCAGTATTTT.

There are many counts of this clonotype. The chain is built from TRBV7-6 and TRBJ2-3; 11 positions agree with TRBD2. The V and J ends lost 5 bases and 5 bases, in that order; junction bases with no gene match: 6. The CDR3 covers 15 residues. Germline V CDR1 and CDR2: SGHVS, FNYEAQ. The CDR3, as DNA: TGTGCCAGCAGCCCACTAGCGGGGGAGGGAGATACGCAGTATTTT. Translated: CASSPLAGEGDTQYF. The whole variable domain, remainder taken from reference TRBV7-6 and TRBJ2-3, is GAGVSQSPRYKVTKRGQDVALRCDPISGHVSLYWYRQALGQGPEFLTYFNYEAQQDKSGLPNDRFSAERPEGSISTLTIQRTEQRDSAMYRCASSPLAGEGDTQYFGPGTRLTVL.

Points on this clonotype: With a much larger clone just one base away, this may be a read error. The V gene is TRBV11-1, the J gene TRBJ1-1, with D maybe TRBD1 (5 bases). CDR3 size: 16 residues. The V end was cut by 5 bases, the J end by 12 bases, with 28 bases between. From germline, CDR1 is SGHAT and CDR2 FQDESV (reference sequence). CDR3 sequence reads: CASSPHPRGAPPTTFF. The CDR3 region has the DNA TGTGCCAGCAGCCCCCACCCCCGAGGGGCTCCCCCAACGACTTTCTTT.

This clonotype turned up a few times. CDR3 bases: TGCGCCAGCAGCCCGATTACAGGTGACATTCAGTACTTC. This translates into CASSPITGDIQYF. The chain has TRBV4-3 and TRBJ2-4; a weak D match, TRBD1 (5 bases). Trimming stripped 4 bases from V and 8 bases from J, with 12 bases between. This CDR3 comprises 13 residues. Per the germline V gene, CDR1 is LGHNA and CDR2 is YSLEER.

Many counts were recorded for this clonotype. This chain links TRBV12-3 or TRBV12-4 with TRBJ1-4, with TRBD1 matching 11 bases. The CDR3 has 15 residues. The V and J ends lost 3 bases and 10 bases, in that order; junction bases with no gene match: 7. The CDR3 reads CASSFTGQGARKLFF. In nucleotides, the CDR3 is TGTGCCAGCAGTTTCACAGGACAGGGGGCGAGAAAACTGTTTTTT.

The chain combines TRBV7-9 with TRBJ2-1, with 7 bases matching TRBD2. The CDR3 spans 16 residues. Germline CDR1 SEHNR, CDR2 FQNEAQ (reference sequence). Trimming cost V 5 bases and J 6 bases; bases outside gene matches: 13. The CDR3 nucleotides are TGTGCCAGCAGCCCCCGGTGGGGGGGGATCTCCAATGAGCAGTTCTTC. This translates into CASSPRWGGISNEQFF.

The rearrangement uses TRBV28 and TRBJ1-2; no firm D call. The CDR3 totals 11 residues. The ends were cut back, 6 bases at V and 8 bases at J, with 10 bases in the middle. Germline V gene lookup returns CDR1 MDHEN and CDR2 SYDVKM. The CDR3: CASREANGYTF. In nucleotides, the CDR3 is TGTGCCAGCAGGGAAGCCAACGGCTACACCTTC.

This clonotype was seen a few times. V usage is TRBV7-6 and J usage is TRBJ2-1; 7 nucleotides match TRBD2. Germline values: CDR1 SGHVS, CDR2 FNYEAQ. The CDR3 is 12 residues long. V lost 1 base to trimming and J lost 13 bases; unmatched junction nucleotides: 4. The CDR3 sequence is CASSLVGGDQFF. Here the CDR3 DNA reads TGTGCCAGCAGCTTAGTTGGGGGGGATCAGTTCTTC.

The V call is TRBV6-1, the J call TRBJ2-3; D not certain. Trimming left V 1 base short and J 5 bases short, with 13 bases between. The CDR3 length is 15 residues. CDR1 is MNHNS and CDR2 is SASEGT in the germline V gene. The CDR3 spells CASSEGMGLGDTQYF. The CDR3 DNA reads TGTGCCAGCAGTGAAGGGATGGGGTTGGGAGATACGCAGTATTTT.

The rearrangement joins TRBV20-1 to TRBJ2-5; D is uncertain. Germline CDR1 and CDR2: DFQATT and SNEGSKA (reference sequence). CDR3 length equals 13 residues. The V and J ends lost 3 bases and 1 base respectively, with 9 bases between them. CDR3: CSASGPGQETQYF. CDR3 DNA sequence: TGCAGTGCTAGCGGACCGGGCCAAGAGACCCAGTACTTC.

Here the CDR3 DNA reads TGTGCCAGTGGGATCCGAAGCCTATACAATGAGCAGTTCTTC. Protein sequence: CASGIRSLYNEQFF. The genes are TRBV28 and TRBJ2-1; D uncertain. V lost 9 bases to trimming and J lost 4 bases, with 16 bases between them. The CDR3 has 14 residues. Germline V CDR1 and CDR2: MDHEN, SYDVKM.

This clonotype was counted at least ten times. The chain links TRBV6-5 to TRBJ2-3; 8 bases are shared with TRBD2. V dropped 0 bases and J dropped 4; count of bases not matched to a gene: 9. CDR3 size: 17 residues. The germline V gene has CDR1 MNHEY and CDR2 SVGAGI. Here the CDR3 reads CASSYSVGGAFADTQYF. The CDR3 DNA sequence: TGTGCCAGCAGTTACTCGGTCGGGGGGGCTTTTGCAGATACGCAGTATTTT.

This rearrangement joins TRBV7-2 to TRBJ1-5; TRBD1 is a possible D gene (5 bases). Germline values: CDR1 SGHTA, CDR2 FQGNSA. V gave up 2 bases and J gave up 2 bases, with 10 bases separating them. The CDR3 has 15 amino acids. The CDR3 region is CASSLTTARNQPQHF. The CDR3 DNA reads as TGTGCCAGCAGCTTAACGACAGCCCGCAATCAGCCCCAGCATTTT.